Listed below are T cell receptor beta chains from one sample, sequenced in a study of blood T cell repertoires in COVID-19. Libraries were prepared by immunoSEQ multiplex PCR; TCRdb keeps only in-frame clonotypes and omits some of them. This table has approximately 210,000 clones, about 90% appearing once. The specimen sequenced was peripheral blood. Receptor source: a man in his forties with active or convalescent COVID-19. Each CDR3 is given with its conserved first and last residue. Each record gives: V gene, clone size, D gene, CDR3 length, CDR3 protein. A D gene is named only where the DNA matches it firmly. Some rows mark clone size as missing; the rest say once, few, many or name a class of expanded clone.

TRBV19 | - | TRBD1 | 13 | CASSPQGEDGYTF
TRBV7-9 | - | TRBD2 | 16 | CASSLGRLAAQETQYF
TRBV18 | - | - | 17 | CASSPSGTPATNEKLFF
TRBV5-1 | few | TRBD1 | 16 | CASSLAPGGKSGEQYF
TRBV6-2/TRBV6-3 | - | - | 15 | CASSRINRVNYGYTF
TRBV5-1 | once | TRBD1 | 16 | CASSLTGGSSGNTIYF
TRBV24-1 | - | TRBD2 | 16 | CATSDSTSPGSETQYF
TRBV5-1 | - | TRBD2 | 22 | CASSPRLLRGLAGGKEGNEQFF
TRBV5-4 | - | TRBD2 | 19 | CASSSSGRASSFSTDTQYF
TRBV19 | - | - | 14 | CASHPRGSNQPQHF
TRBV10-3 | - | - | 14 | CAISDPGMNTEAFF
TRBV6-5 | - | TRBD1 | 13 | CASSGQYNQPQHF
TRBV28 | - | TRBD1 | 16 | CASSKRTGGANQPQHF
TRBV19 | many | TRBD1 | 15 | CASSLDRGARDGYTF